This record covers a single TCR beta chain. This clone turned up a few times. The antigen this receptor binds is unknown. No base quality values were provided; no much bigger clone lies one nucleotide off. This record belongs to a study of blood T cell repertoires in COVID-19 (dated by TCRdb to 2018 to 2020). About the investigation overall: Collaborator samples came from the United States, Italy and Spain and covered acute and convalescent phases of COVID-19. The prospective study material was composed of cDNA or gDNA derived from T cells, B-cell-depleted T cells, or PBMCs. Deeply sampled blood TCRbeta repertoires from subjects exposed to, actively infected with, or recovered from COVID-19 were included in the dataset. The repertoires were released in a freely available public database meant as a resource for research on the immune response to SARS-CoV-2. The samples were drawn from the first 160 participants of the ongoing ImmuneRACE study and from 1,254 subjects provided by 6 global collaborators. The sample metadata nearly always contained a de-identified subject ID, COVID-19 status, age in years and sex. Where HLA class I and class II types were available, the types were taken from metadata supplied by the sample provider, not from assay-based typing.

Results the study describes overall, beyond this receptor: The amount of clinical and demographic metadata varied by source and participant and was provided uncurated.

The immunoSEQ Assay, a bias-controlled multiplex PCR, was used to amplify TCRbeta CDR3 regions from genomic DNA. The original methods were these. Within the assay, amplification of reference gene primers was used to estimate how many nucleated cells each sample contained. Sequence reads were collapsed and filtered to measure the absolute abundance of every unique TCRbeta CDR3 rearrangement. For each sample, productive Simpson clonality was calculated by taking the square root of Simpson's diversity index across productive rearrangements. TCRdb carries this immuneACCESS record with in-frame sequences only. Its versions omit some clonotypes, under half of them owing to an unresolved V gene in the studies checked, with the rest unexplained. That table furnishes V, J and clone size, whereas the DNA furnished D and trimming. The sample profile shows approximately 200,000 clones; around 82% of them were found once. The biggest ten clones account for 6% to 8% of the sample.

Participants in the prospective study were enrolled through a virtual design, were aged roughly 18 to 100 years, and lived in 20 to 30 United States geographic areas. To assign participants to cohorts, the prospective study relied on clinical history that participants themselves reported in a screening survey and a study questionnaire. Recovered participants in ImmuneRACE Cohort 3 were defined by two consecutive negative NP/OP PCR tests, clearance by a healthcare professional, or resolution of symptoms. In the prospective study, mobile phlebotomists collected whole blood, serum and a nasopharyngeal or oropharyngeal swab from each participant. Participants in the prospective study had the option to provide additional blood draws and questionnaires over an approximately 2-month period. Blood samples from the prospective study were shipped frozen or at room temperature prior to DNA extraction. The sample consisted of PBMCs or T cells enriched from blood (not recorded which). This TCR derives from a man between 35 and 55 years old who had recovered from COVID-19.

Read as DNA, the sequence is TGTGCCAGCAGTCCCAAGAGGAAGGATCGTTACGAGCAGTACTTC. It specifies CASSPKRKDRYEQYF. The sequence joins TRBV2 to TRBJ2-7; too little of a D gene remains to name it. Looking up the germline V gene yields CDR1 SNHLY and CDR2 FYNNEI. V is clipped by 5 bases and J by 4 bases, and the sequence between their germline boundaries is 18 bases long. Counted from cysteine to phenylalanine, this CDR3 has 15 amino acids. The kept DNA is CDR3 alone, 45 bases in frame from the first base.